This section outlines one T cell receptor beta chain sequence together with its context. Its antigen is undetermined. This table comes from immunoSEQ multiplex PCR, and its TCRdb copy is limited to in-frame clones, with some not included. This table holds tens of thousands of clones, about 95% found once. V lost 3 bases and J 1 base, leaving 8 bases between the germline ends. The CDR3 is 14 amino acids. Germline V gives CDR1 SGHDT, CDR2 YYEEEE. The sample belongs to a study of cytomegalovirus exposure and HLA in healthy donors. In the study overall: Later analysis reported that the roughly 110 validation repertoires shared the platform of the approximately 670 first-cohort repertoires. Study-wide results and limits: Specificity for CMV antigens was confirmed in vitro for a few of the CMV-associated chains.

The clonotype originates from a woman between 18 and 30 years old in good health and CMV-seronegative. The sample comprised PBMCs. The rearrangement uses TRBV5-6 and TRBJ2-1; D perhaps matches TRBD2 (5 bases). The DNA for the CDR3 is TGTGCCAGCAGCTCCGGCGGGTCCTACAATGAGCAGTTCTTC. Encoded protein: CASSSGGSYNEQFF.